The rows below give T cell receptor beta chains drawn from one sample of a study of blood T cell repertoires in COVID-19. Method: immunoSEQ multiplex PCR; TCRdb's copy keeps in-frame clones and lacks some. The data contain 57,000 or so clones, about 90% of them singletons. The sequencing input was peripheral blood. These TCRs come from a woman aged 45-60 years with active or convalescent COVID-19. Each CDR3 is given with its conserved first and last residue. The D gene is left open where the match is weak. Only part of the rows carry a size: once, few, many, or a class if the clone is expanded.

V gene: TRBV24-1
D gene: TRBD2
J gene: TRBJ2-2
clone size: .
CDR3 DNA: TGTGCCACCAGTGATTTGCCCGGAGCGGCGGGAGGGAACGCCGGGGAGCTGTTTTTT
CDR3 protein: CATSDLPGAAGGNAGELFF

V gene: TRBV2
D gene: TRBD1
J gene: TRBJ1-6
clone size: .
CDR3 DNA: TGTGCCAGCAAACGGACAGGGAGCTCCTATAATTCACCCCTCCACTTT
CDR3 protein: CASKRTGSSYNSPLHF

V gene: TRBV7-8
D gene: .
J gene: TRBJ1-2
clone size: .
CDR3 DNA: TGTGCCAGCACCCACGGCGGGAACTATGGCTACACCTTC
CDR3 protein: CASTHGGNYGYTF

V gene: TRBV7-3
D gene: .
J gene: TRBJ2-2
clone size: .
CDR3 DNA: TGTGCCAGCAGCCCGGGACTGAACCCCGGGGAGCTGTTTTTT
CDR3 protein: CASSPGLNPGELFF

V gene: TRBV5-1
D gene: .
J gene: TRBJ2-2
clone size: .
CDR3 DNA: TGCGCCAGCAGCCCGGACAGAGAGGGGGCCGGGGAGCTGTTTTTT
CDR3 protein: CASSPDREGAGELFF

V gene: TRBV18
D gene: TRBD1
J gene: TRBJ1-1
clone size: .
CDR3 DNA: TGTGCCAGCTCACCGATCGGGGACAGGGGCCCTCTGAACACTGAAGCTTTCTTT
CDR3 protein: CASSPIGDRGPLNTEAFF

V gene: TRBV5-1
D gene: TRBD2
J gene: TRBJ2-1
clone size: .
CDR3 DNA: TGCGCCAGCAGCGGAGGACTAGATCCCTACAATGAGCAGTTCTTC
CDR3 protein: CASSGGLDPYNEQFF

V gene: TRBV15
D gene: TRBD2
J gene: TRBJ2-5
clone size: .
CDR3 DNA: TGTGCCACCAGCCCTATAGCGGGGCAAGAGACCCAGTACTTC
CDR3 protein: CATSPIAGQETQYF

V gene: TRBV29-1
D gene: .
J gene: TRBJ1-1
clone size: .
CDR3 DNA: TGCAGCGTTGGAAACAGGGAGAACACTGAAGCTTTCTTT
CDR3 protein: CSVGNRENTEAFF

V gene: TRBV7-8
D gene: TRBD1
J gene: TRBJ2-2
clone size: many
CDR3 DNA: TGTGCCAGCAGCCCGGGGACAGGGAAGGCCGGGGAGCTGTTTTTT
CDR3 protein: CASSPGTGKAGELFF

V gene: TRBV7-9
D gene: TRBD1
J gene: TRBJ2-7
clone size: .
CDR3 DNA: TGTGCCAGCAGCTTACGGGGAGCAGGGGGTGACGAGCAGTACTTC
CDR3 protein: CASSLRGAGGDEQYF

V gene: TRBV6-5
D gene: TRBD1
J gene: TRBJ2-7
clone size: .
CDR3 DNA: TGTGCCAGCAAATGGGACAGGAGCTCCTACGAGCAGTACTTC
CDR3 protein: CASKWDRSSYEQYF

V gene: TRBV23-1
D gene: .
J gene: TRBJ1-2
clone size: few
CDR3 DNA: TGCGCCAGCCGGGGGAGGGTTCGCCGCGGCTACACCTTC
CDR3 protein: CASRGRVRRGYTF

V gene: TRBV5-1
D gene: .
J gene: TRBJ1-2
clone size: .
CDR3 DNA: TGCGCCAGCAGCTTGGGTAACAGGGACTATGGCTACACCTTC
CDR3 protein: CASSLGNRDYGYTF

V gene: TRBV13
D gene: .
J gene: TRBJ1-1
clone size: .
CDR3 DNA: TGTGCCAGCAGCTTGGGAGACAGGCAAAAAGCTTTCTTT
CDR3 protein: CASSLGDRQKAFF

V gene: TRBV5-5
D gene: .
J gene: TRBJ2-7
clone size: .
CDR3 DNA: TGTGCCAGCAGCCCCGGTTGGGCGAGCTCCTACGAGCAGTACTTC
CDR3 protein: CASSPGWASSYEQYF

V gene: TRBV7-7
D gene: .
J gene: TRBJ2-2
clone size: .
CDR3 DNA: TGTGCTAGCAGCCCATCGACTATATTGAACACCGGGGAGCTGTTTTTT
CDR3 protein: CASSPSTILNTGELFF

V gene: TRBV15
D gene: TRBD2
J gene: TRBJ2-1
clone size: .
CDR3 DNA: TGTGCCACCAGATCTCTAGCGGGAGGTCTCTATGAGCAGTTCTTC
CDR3 protein: CATRSLAGGLYEQFF

V gene: TRBV10-3
D gene: .
J gene: TRBJ2-3
clone size: .
CDR3 DNA: TGTGCCATCAGTCGCGATCTCTTCACAGATACGCAGTATTTT
CDR3 protein: CAISRDLFTDTQYF

V gene: TRBV29-1
D gene: TRBD1
J gene: TRBJ2-7
clone size: .
CDR3 DNA: TGCAGCGTGACCAGACAGGGTGACGAGCAGTACTTC
CDR3 protein: CSVTRQGDEQYF

V gene: TRBV7-3
D gene: TRBD1
J gene: TRBJ2-1
clone size: .
CDR3 DNA: TGTGCCAGCAGCTTTACACAGGGGGCAGGTGAGCAGTTCTTC
CDR3 protein: CASSFTQGAGEQFF

V gene: TRBV5-8
D gene: .
J gene: TRBJ2-7
clone size: .
CDR3 DNA: TGTGCCAGCAGCTCCGTCTACGAGCAGTACTTC
CDR3 protein: CASSSVYEQYF

V gene: TRBV2
D gene: .
J gene: TRBJ2-2
clone size: .
CDR3 DNA: TGTGCCAGCAGACTCGGGAGACCGAACACCGGGGAGCTGTTTTTT
CDR3 protein: CASRLGRPNTGELFF

V gene: TRBV2
D gene: TRBD2
J gene: TRBJ2-1
clone size: .
CDR3 DNA: TGTGCCAGCAGTTCAGCGGGAGGGCCCCCCGGCATCAGGCAGTTCTTC
CDR3 protein: CASSSAGGPPGIRQFF

V gene: TRBV29-1
D gene: TRBD2
J gene: TRBJ2-1
clone size: .
CDR3 DNA: TGCAGCGTTGAGGATGGACTAGGTCTGAATGAGCAGTTCTTC
CDR3 protein: CSVEDGLGLNEQFF

V gene: TRBV5-8
D gene: TRBD1
J gene: TRBJ1-1
clone size: few
CDR3 DNA: TGTGCCAGCAGCTTGGGGACAGGGCACACTGAAGCTTTCTTT
CDR3 protein: CASSLGTGHTEAFF

V gene: TRBV3-1/TRBV3-2
D gene: TRBD1
J gene: TRBJ2-5
clone size: .
CDR3 DNA: TGTGCCAGCAGCTTAACGGGACAGGGCAAAGAGACCCAGTACTTC
CDR3 protein: CASSLTGQGKETQYF

V gene: TRBV5-1
D gene: .
J gene: TRBJ2-7
clone size: .
CDR3 DNA: TGCGCCAGCAGCCGCTTCCCCGGGACCTACGAGCAGTACTTC
CDR3 protein: CASSRFPGTYEQYF

V gene: TRBV4-1
D gene: TRBD2
J gene: TRBJ2-1
clone size: .
CDR3 DNA: TGCGCCACAGCGAGGGGGAGCGGGAGTAGGAATGAGCAGTTCTTC
CDR3 protein: CATARGSGSRNEQFF

V gene: TRBV4-2
D gene: TRBD2
J gene: TRBJ2-7
clone size: .
CDR3 DNA: TGTGCCAGCAGCCAAGATCGGCTAGCGGGAGGGCCATACGAGCAGTACTTC
CDR3 protein: CASSQDRLAGGPYEQYF

V gene: TRBV6-5
D gene: .
J gene: TRBJ2-3
clone size: .
CDR3 DNA: TGTGCCAGCAGTTTCTTCACAGATACGCAGTATTTT
CDR3 protein: CASSFFTDTQYF

V gene: TRBV3-1/TRBV3-2
D gene: .
J gene: TRBJ2-7
clone size: .
CDR3 DNA: TGTGCCAGCAGCCGTGGGGGCGCGGAGCGCGAGCAGTACTTC
CDR3 protein: CASSRGGAEREQYF

V gene: TRBV20-1
D gene: TRBD1
J gene: TRBJ2-7
clone size: .
CDR3 DNA: TGCAGTGCTAGTTTTGTGAGGGACAGATTTTTCGAGCAGTACTTC
CDR3 protein: CSASFVRDRFFEQYF

V gene: TRBV19
D gene: TRBD2
J gene: TRBJ2-7
clone size: .
CDR3 DNA: TGTGCCAGTAGTTCCTCAGAATTAGCGGGCGGCTACGAGCAGTACTTC
CDR3 protein: CASSSSELAGGYEQYF

V gene: TRBV29-1
D gene: TRBD1
J gene: TRBJ2-5
clone size: .
CDR3 DNA: TGCAGCGTTGCGACAGGGGAAGAGACCCAGTACTTC
CDR3 protein: CSVATGEETQYF

V gene: TRBV5-1
D gene: .
J gene: TRBJ1-1
clone size: .
CDR3 DNA: TGCGCCAGCAGCTTGGTCGGACAGAGCATGAACACTGAAGCTTTCTTT
CDR3 protein: CASSLVGQSMNTEAFF